The 19 T cell receptor beta chains presented below share a single source sample, sequenced in a study of T cell repertoires in cytomegalovirus infection. What these receptors recognize is not known. TCRdb re-called the reads through MiXCR, storing one row per CDR3 protein. The table includes more than 250,000 distinct CDR3 sequences, roughly 25% detected once. This specimen consisted of cultured PBMCs, obtained from culture after CMV antigen stimulation. The receptors were sampled from a human donor in good health (CMV status not recorded). Some clones in this sample may be carry-over from other donors' samples.

The V and J genes are TRBV7-9 and TRBJ2-5; 8 bases are a match to TRBD1. Per germline, CDR1 SEHNR and CDR2 FQNEAQ (reference sequence). The CDR3 runs to 16 residues. Unmatched junction bases numbered 13, after V lost 5 bases and J lost 5 bases. The CDR3 DNA is TGTGCCAGCAGCCCCTGGGACAGGCAATCTCATGAGACCCAGTACTTC. Translated, it gives CASSPWDRQSHETQYF.

This clonotype showed up just a few times. The chain recombines TRBV6-6 with TRBJ2-1; 15 bases align to TRBD2. CDR1 and CDR2 (germline): MNHNY, SVGAGI (reference sequence). J was trimmed by 3 bases and V by 3 bases; bases with no gene match: 12. There are 20 residues in the CDR3. This CDR3 reads CASSYHTGLAGGPNYNEQFF. Here the CDR3 DNA reads TGTGCCAGCAGTTATCATACTGGACTAGCGGGAGGGCCAAACTACAATGAGCAGTTCTTC.

The chain is built from TRBV11-2 and TRBJ2-1; 8 nucleotides align to TRBD2. The CDR3 covers 14 residues. The J segment lost 9 bases and the V segment lost 1 base, leaving 5 bases of the junction unmatched. From germline, CDR1 is SGHAT and CDR2 FQNNGV. Written as DNA, the CDR3 is TGTGCCAGCAGCTTAGCGGGAGGGTTTGGTGAGCAGTTCTTC. This codes for CASSLAGGFGEQFF. The full variable domain, rest sourced from reference TRBV11-2 and TRBJ2-1, is EAGVAQSPRYKIIEKRQSVAFWCNPISGHATLYWYQQILGQGPKLLIQFQNNGVVDDSQLPKDRFSAERLKGVDSTLKIQPAKLEDSAVYLCASSLAGGFGEQFFGPGTRLTVL.

The chain joins TRBV19 to TRBJ2-2; weak D call: TRBD2 (6 bases). Germline V gene sequence: CDR1 LNHDA, CDR2 SQIVND (reference sequence). V was trimmed by 5 bases and J by 6 bases, leaving 13 bases between them. The CDR3 has 14 amino acids. CDR3 sequence: CASSHPSGAGELFF. As DNA, the CDR3 is TGTGCCAGTAGTCACCCGTCGGGAGCCGGGGAGCTGTTTTTT.

Details on this clonotype: The missing conserved phenylalanine or tryptophan at the end of this CDR3 makes a read error likely. This sequence joins TRBV7-9 and TRBJ2-7; 10 bases map to TRBD1. The length of the CDR3 is 14 residues. The germline CDR1 and CDR2 sequences are SEHNR and FQNEAQ (reference sequence). The junction had 3 bases not matched to a gene; V was cut back by 4 bases and J by 3 bases. Here the CDR3 DNA reads TGTGCCAGCAGCTCCCGGGACAGGGGCTACGAGCAGTACTGC. Its protein is CASSSRDRGYEQYC.

This clonotype was seen many times. The genes are TRBV7-2 and TRBJ1-2, with D hard to call. This CDR3 spans 13 amino acids. Trimming stripped 2 bases from V and 6 bases from J, with 10 bases between. The germline gives CDR1 SGHTA, CDR2 FQGNSA. This CDR3 is CASSLNGFDGYTF. CDR3 bases: TGTGCCAGCAGCTTAAATGGCTTCGATGGCTACACCTTC.

V gene TRBV5-1 combines with J gene TRBJ1-1; weak D call: TRBD1 (5 bases). V was pared by 4 bases and J by 3 bases, with 10 bases between. The CDR3 contains 13 residues. Germline V CDR1 and CDR2: SGHRS, YFSETQ. The CDR3, as DNA: TGCGCCAGCAGCCTCAGGGCGGACACTGAAGCTTTCTTT. It is translated as CASSLRADTEAFF.

The chain is built from TRBV27 and TRBJ2-5; 11 bases line up with TRBD1. The germline CDR1 and CDR2 sequences are MNHEY and SMNVEV (reference sequence). The CDR3 length is 15 residues. The trim removed 4 bases at V and 5 bases at J, leaving 6 bases unmatched. CDR3: CASSSWTGGSETQYF. CDR3 DNA: TGTGCCAGCAGTTCCTGGACAGGGGGCTCGGAGACCCAGTACTTC.

V and J are TRBV4-1 and TRBJ1-4; weak D call: TRBD1 (5 bases). Germline CDR1 MGHRA, CDR2 YSYEKL. V dropped 0 bases and J dropped 14 bases, with 16 bases sitting between them. This CDR3 has 14 amino acids. The CDR3 DNA follows: TGCGCCAGCAGCCAAGATAGCGGGGGGGGATTTCTGTTTTTT. It translates to CASSQDSGGGFLFF.

This clonotype has more than one count but fewer than ten. The CDR3 sequence: CSVWAGGNYGYTF. Written as DNA, the CDR3 is TGCAGCGTTTGGGCAGGGGGGAACTATGGCTACACCTTC. The chain carries TRBV29-1 and TRBJ1-2; 7 bases map to TRBD1. J lost 2 bases, V lost 5 bases, and 5 bases had no gene match. Germline loops: CDR1 SQVTM, CDR2 ANQGSEA. This CDR3 has 13 residues.

This clonotype was seen repeatedly, ten times or more. This rearrangement joins TRBV9 to TRBJ1-5, with a possible D match to TRBD1 (6 bases). The V gene lost 4 bases and the J gene lost 0 bases, with 14 bases spanning the gap. CDR3 length equals 16 residues. Germline assignment: CDR1 SGDLS and CDR2 YYNGEE. The CDR3 nucleotides read TGTGCCAGCAGCTCCGGACAGAGGTATAGCAATCAGCCCCAGCATTTT. Amino acids: CASSSGQRYSNQPQHF.

This sequence joins TRBV6-2 or TRBV6-3 and TRBJ2-7, with TRBD2 matching over 12 bases. Germline CDR1 reads MNHEY; CDR2 reads SVGEGT. With 2 bases clipped from V and 2 bases from J, the junction kept 13 bases outside the gene matches. CDR3 length equals 19 residues. This CDR3 reads CASSYNLRLAGDLPYEQYF. CDR3 in DNA: TGTGCCAGCAGTTACAACCTTCGACTAGCGGGAGACCTTCCCTACGAGCAGTACTTC.

The chain combines TRBV20-1 with TRBJ2-7, with D perhaps matching TRBD2 (6 bases). V lost 1 base and J lost 2, with 12 bases in between. The CDR3 is 14 residues long. CDR1 DFQATT and CDR2 SNEGSKA come from the germline V gene (reference sequence). The CDR3 loop is CSARGGSGAYEQYF. For the CDR3, the DNA is TGCAGTGCTAGAGGGGGTAGCGGAGCCTACGAGCAGTACTTC.

The genes are TRBV19 and TRBJ2-5, with TRBD1 matching 8 bases. The CDR3 spans 17 residues. Losses at the gene ends were 6 bases for V and 5 bases for J; bases not matched to a gene: 17. Germline assignment: CDR1 LNHDA and CDR2 SQIVND (reference sequence). The CDR3 coding sequence is TGTGCCAGTAGGCAATTTCACGGACAGGGTGGGACGGAGACCCAGTACTTC. Translated, it gives CASRQFHGQGGTETQYF.

A few counts support this clonotype. This chain joins TRBV10-3 and TRBJ2-1, with 8 bases identical to TRBD2. Germline CDR1 ENHRY, CDR2 SYGVKD. The CDR3 extends over 16 amino acids. V was pared by 4 bases and J by 7 bases, with 12 bases of the junction left unmatched. The CDR3 region is CAISVRPGLGSNEQFF. The CDR3 DNA sequence: TGTGCCATCAGTGTACGACCGGGACTAGGCTCTAATGAGCAGTTCTTC.

This chain links TRBV2 with TRBJ2-7; the D gene is possibly TRBD1 (6 bases). This CDR3 region has 13 residues. Trimming took off 8 bases at V and 6 bases at J, with 17 bases between the two ends. Per the germline V gene, CDR1 is SNHLY and CDR2 is FYNNEI. This CDR3 reads CASQGQPQGEQYF. CDR3 bases: TGTGCCAGCCAAGGACAGCCCCAGGGCGAGCAGTACTTC.

Turning to this clonotype: A read error may explain this, as a much larger clone is one base away. The chain carries TRBV7-9 and TRBJ2-7; D is possibly TRBD1 (5 bases). Per germline, CDR1 SEHNR and CDR2 FQNEAQ (reference sequence). The CDR3 is 11 amino acids. The CDR3 coding sequence is TGTGCCTGCAGCTTTAGACAGGAGCAGTACTTC. Translating gives CACSFRQEQYF.

This sequence joins TRBV9 and TRBJ1-6; maybe TRBD1 (6 bases). The germline CDR1 and CDR2 sequences are SGDLS and YYNGEE. Trimming stripped 3 bases from V and 4 bases from J, with 11 bases between. The CDR3 contains 15 residues. Written as DNA, the CDR3 is TGTGCCAGCAGCGCCGCCACAGGGTATAATTCACCCCTCCACTTT. Amino acid sequence: CASSAATGYNSPLHF. The entire variable domain, with the rest obtained from reference TRBV9 and TRBJ1-6, is as follows: DSGVTQTPKHLITATGQRVTLRCSPRSGDLSVYWYQQSLDQGLQFLIQYYNGEERAKGNILERFSAQQFPDLHSELNLSSLELGDSALYFCASSAATGYNSPLHFGNGTRLTVT.

J is TRBJ2-3 and V is TRBV7-2, with TRBD1 as a possible D gene (5 bases). Per the germline V gene, CDR1 is SGHTA and CDR2 is FQGNSA. The CDR3 contains 16 residues. V was shortened by 2 bases and J by 3 bases, with 15 bases between the two germline ends. The CDR3 loop is CASSLPQGWMTDTQYF. For the CDR3, the DNA is TGTGCCAGCAGCTTACCGCAGGGTTGGATGACAGATACGCAGTATTTT.